The text below deals with one T cell receptor (beta chain). Its antigen remains unidentified. This may come from a read error, since a much larger clone is one base off. This CDR3 is built from 17 residues. The V gene's germline CDR1 is SGHNT and CDR2 YYREEE (reference sequence). V shed 4 bases, J shed 1 base, and the junction held 8 bases outside the gene matches. This record belongs to a study of human T cells and chemical hapten exposure. Study-wide background: Subjects had 2% DPC placed on about 2 cm by about 2 cm of upper inner arm skin for sensitization. 0.01% DPC was applied to the upper back in patch tests, which were read at 6 days. Study findings and constraints: With regard to DPC sensitization, TCRs above 1 in 1000 frequency did not change. Patch test score tracked positively with PT1 expanded TCR counts.

As for time point: patch test 3, about 24 weeks after DPC sensitization. Treatment specified: therapeutic diphenylcyclopropenone sensitization with weekly scalp DPC. TCRdb passed the RACE reads through MiXCR, listing each CDR3 protein once. The profile shows approximately 86,000 distinct CDR3 sequences, approximately 11% of them singletons. The chain links TRBV5-4 to TRBJ1-4; 9 positions match TRBD1. The sample was whole blood, taken in connection with sensitization to the hapten diphenylcyclopropenone (DPC). This receptor was obtained from a woman in her twenties or thirties with alopecia areata. Some clones in this sample may be carry-over from other donors' samples. CDR3 DNA sequence: TGTGCCAGCAGCATGAACAGGGGGCAAGGAACTAATGAAAAACTGTTTTTT. It yields the protein CASSMNRGQGTNEKLFF.